The 30 T cell receptor beta chains below were found in one sample sequenced in a study of blood T cell repertoires in COVID-19. Assay used: immunoSEQ multiplex PCR; TCRdb lists only in-frame clones, some missing. The sample includes 200,000 to 300,000 clones, roughly 80% of them seen just once. The specimen sequenced was peripheral blood. These receptors all stem from a woman older than 75 with acute or convalescent COVID-19.

This clone was detected a few times. This rearrangement joins TRBV6-1 to TRBJ2-7; the D gene is possibly TRBD2 (5 bases). V shed 1 base and J shed 1 base, with 5 bases lying between them. This CDR3 is 13 amino acids long. Germline V gene lookup returns CDR1 MNHNS and CDR2 SASEGT. The CDR3: CASSEERSYEQYF. CDR3 bases: TGTGCCAGCAGTGAAGAGCGGTCCTACGAGCAGTACTTC.

DNA for the CDR3: TGTGCCAGCAGTCTCCTCCCCGGGACAGGGGTTTTTAAGAACACTGAAGCTTTCTTT. It yields the protein CASSLLPGTGVFKNTEAFF. The V and J genes are TRBV27 and TRBJ1-1; 10 nucleotides agree with TRBD1. The junction had 16 bases not matched to a gene; V was cut back by 5 bases and J by 1 base. The germline V gene has CDR1 MNHEY and CDR2 SMNVEV (reference sequence). This CDR3 has 19 residues.

V is TRBV5-1 and J is TRBJ2-1; TRBD1 might be the D (5 bases). Germline CDR1 is SGHRS and CDR2 is YFSETQ. This CDR3 contains 16 residues. The ends were cut back, 0 bases at V and 0 bases at J, with 10 bases in the middle. The CDR3 coding sequence is TGCGCCAGCAGCTTGGGACAGTCCAGCTCCTACAATGAGCAGTTCTTC. Translating gives CASSLGQSSSYNEQFF.

The chain carries TRBV2 and TRBJ1-5; TRBD1 aligns across 10 bases. The CDR3 runs 14 residues. CDR1 SNHLY and CDR2 FYNNEI come from the germline V gene. Trimming removed 4 bases from V and 5 bases from J; junction bases left unmatched: 2. CDR3: CASSVGQGYQPQHF. The DNA for the CDR3 is TGTGCCAGCAGTGTGGGACAGGGGTATCAGCCCCAGCATTTT.

The chain couples TRBV25-1 to TRBJ1-5; D is perhaps TRBD1 (5 bases). This CDR3 has 14 amino acids. The ends were cut back, 3 bases at V and 5 bases at J, with 11 bases in the middle. Germline lookup yields CDR1 MGHDK and CDR2 SYGVNS. CDR3 nucleotide sequence: TGTGCCAGCAGTGATCCGGGAGGGGATCAGCCCCAGCATTTT. Translation gives CASSDPGGDQPQHF.

This sequence joins TRBV6-5 and TRBJ2-2; maybe TRBD1 (6 bases). Germline CDR1 and CDR2: MNHEY and SVGAGI. The CDR3 consists of 15 residues. V was cut by 6 bases and J by 4 bases, with 15 bases left in between. The chain's CDR3 is CASSLIGQTTGELFF. CDR3 DNA sequence: TGTGCCAGCAGCCTTATCGGACAGACCACCGGGGAGCTGTTTTTT.

The chain employs TRBV5-1 and TRBJ2-1; 11 positions match TRBD2. V gave up 4 bases and J gave up 1 base; unmatched junction bases: 4. The CDR3 has 16 amino acids. Germline V CDR1 and CDR2: SGHRS, YFSETQ. The CDR3 region is CASSIPSGGSYNEQFF. The CDR3 bases are TGCGCCAGCAGCATACCTAGCGGGGGGTCCTACAATGAGCAGTTCTTC. The full variable domain, its missing parts supplied by reference TRBV5-1 and TRBJ2-1, is KAGVTQTPRYLIKTRGQQVTLSCSPISGHRSVSWYQQTPGQGLQFLFEYFSETQRNKGNFPGRFSGRQFSNSRSEMNVSTLELGDSALYLCASSIPSGGSYNEQFFGPGTRLTVL.

The chain has TRBV30 and TRBJ2-7; D might be TRBD2 (6 bases). The length of the CDR3 is 14 residues. Germline CDR1 and CDR2: GTSNPN and SVGIG (reference sequence). The ends were cut back, 0 bases at V and 1 base at J, with 10 bases in the middle. CDR3 sequence (DNA): TGTGCCTGGAGTGTGGGGACTCCGTCCTACGAGCAGTACTTC. This translates into CAWSVGTPSYEQYF.

This clone turned up a few times. The CDR3 DNA reads TGCAGTGCTAGTTTAATTGTCCGACTAGCGGGGGTAGGGGAAGAGACCCAGTACTTC. It encodes CSASLIVRLAGVGEETQYF. The V and J genes are TRBV20-1 and TRBJ2-5, with 12 bases matching TRBD2. CDR3 length: 19 amino acids. J gave up 3 bases and V 3 bases, and 17 bases lay outside the gene matches. Germline assignment: CDR1 DFQATT and CDR2 SNEGSKA (reference sequence).

The gene calls are TRBV30 and TRBJ1-2; a possible D gene is TRBD1 (5 bases). Deletions cut 0 bases from V and 4 bases from J, with 9 bases between. The V gene's germline CDR1 is GTSNPN and CDR2 SVGIG (reference sequence). This CDR3 is built from 13 residues. The CDR3 sequence is CAWSVGTRYGYTF. As DNA, the CDR3 is TGTGCCTGGAGTGTAGGGACTCGCTATGGCTACACCTTC.

CDR3 residues: CASSLHRVLNTEAFF. For the CDR3, the DNA is TGTGCCAGCAGTTTACACAGGGTATTGAACACTGAAGCTTTCTTT. V usage is TRBV6-5 and J usage is TRBJ1-1, with D possibly being TRBD1 (6 bases). Germline CDR1 MNHEY, CDR2 SVGAGI. This CDR3 spans 15 amino acids. V was cut by 4 bases and J by 0 bases, with 12 bases left in between.

V usage is TRBV24-1 and J usage is TRBJ1-5, with D uncertain. The CDR3 sequence is 14 residues long. Trimming took off 3 bases at V and 7 bases at J, with 12 bases between the two ends. Germline CDR1 is KGHDR and CDR2 is SFDVKD. CDR3 loop: CATSDRNLGQPQHF. In DNA, the CDR3 is TGTGCCACCAGTGATCGAAATTTGGGCCAGCCCCAGCATTTT.

This clone has more than one count but fewer than ten. This sequence joins TRBV3-1 (or the pseudogene TRBV3-2) and TRBJ1-5, with 8 bases identical to TRBD1. V was pared by 4 bases and J by 9 bases, with 5 bases of the junction left unmatched. From germline, CDR1 is LGHDT and CDR2 YNNKEL (reference sequence). The CDR3 totals 13 residues. The DNA for the CDR3 is TGTGCCAGCAGCCTGGACAGGGATATGCCCCAGCATTTT. Translation: CASSLDRDMPQHF.

This sequence joins TRBV7-9 and TRBJ2-3; 11 positions agree with TRBD2. The CDR3 loop spans 16 amino acids. The V gene's germline CDR1 is SEHNR and CDR2 FQNEAQ (reference sequence). J was trimmed by 3 bases and V by 5 bases; bases with no gene match: 7. CDR3 sequence: CASSTPLAGGTDTQYF. DNA of the CDR3: TGTGCCAGCAGCACCCCGCTAGCGGGGGGTACAGATACGCAGTATTTT.

V usage is TRBV9 and J usage is TRBJ1-6; 8 nucleotides line up with TRBD1. Germline V gene data show CDR1 as SGDLS and CDR2 as YYNGEE. The CDR3 contains 15 residues. The trim removed 4 bases at V and 6 bases at J, leaving 6 bases unmatched. For the CDR3, the DNA is TGTGCCAGCAGCCCCTTAGACAGGGGTAATTCACCCCTCCACTTT. This gives the protein CASSPLDRGNSPLHF.

This chain links TRBV3-1 (or the pseudogene TRBV3-2) with TRBJ1-4, with D perhaps matching TRBD1 (5 bases). Germline lookup yields CDR1 LGHDT and CDR2 YNNKEL (reference sequence). The CDR3 consists of 15 residues. The V gene lost 0 bases and the J gene lost 6 bases, with 11 bases spanning the gap. This CDR3 is CASSQDREADEKLFF. The CDR3 nucleotides are TGTGCCAGCAGCCAAGACAGGGAGGCTGATGAAAAACTGTTTTTT.

This clone was found once. The V call is TRBV7-9, the J call TRBJ1-1; maybe TRBD1 (6 bases). Trimming took off 7 bases at V and 8 bases at J, with 14 bases between the two ends. Germline-derived CDR1 and CDR2 are SEHNR and FQNEAQ (reference sequence). CDR3 length: 12 residues. The CDR3 loop reads CASTGTKGEAFF. The DNA for the CDR3 is TGTGCCAGCACCGGGACAAAGGGAGAAGCTTTCTTT.

The gene calls are TRBV30 and TRBJ2-1; no firm D call. This CDR3 has 10 residues. Trimming removed 2 bases from V and 9 bases from J, with 5 bases in between. Germline CDR1 reads GTSNPN; CDR2 reads SVGIG (reference sequence). The DNA for the CDR3 is TGTGCCTGGAGTCAGTCTGAGCAGTTCTTC. It encodes CAWSQSEQFF.

This clone was counted a single time. This chain joins TRBV3-1 (or the pseudogene TRBV3-2) and TRBJ2-5; D possibly corresponds to TRBD1 (6 bases). V was trimmed by 4 bases and J by 1 base, leaving 16 bases between them. This CDR3 spans 16 amino acids. Germline V gene data show CDR1 as LGHDT and CDR2 as YNNKEL (reference sequence). This CDR3 is CASSPRTVTFQETQYF. In DNA, the CDR3 is TGTGCCAGCAGCCCCCGGACAGTAACCTTCCAAGAGACCCAGTACTTC.

The CDR3 region has the DNA TGTGCCAGCAGCCAAGCCGGGACTAGCGGGGGAAACACCGGGGAGCTGTTTTTT. Amino acid sequence: CASSQAGTSGGNTGELFF. The V and J genes are TRBV3-1 (or the pseudogene TRBV3-2) and TRBJ2-2, with 14 bases lining up with TRBD2. J was trimmed by 2 bases and V by 1 base; bases with no gene match: 3. This CDR3 region has 18 residues. Germline V CDR1 and CDR2: LGHDT, YNNKEL (reference sequence).

This clone has just one count. The gene calls are TRBV29-1 and TRBJ1-2; 7 bases map to TRBD1. The CDR3 is 14 residues long. The germline V gene encodes CDR1 SQVTM and CDR2 ANQGSEA. V shed 2 bases, J shed 4 bases, and the junction held 7 bases outside the gene matches. The CDR3 coding sequence is TGCAGCGTTGAACCCACAGGGGTTGGCTATGGCTACACCTTC. It specifies CSVEPTGVGYGYTF.

J is TRBJ1-6 and V is TRBV9, with 7 bases matching TRBD1. The V and J ends lost 3 bases and 9 bases, in that order; junction bases with no gene match: 9. Germline V gene sequence: CDR1 SGDLS, CDR2 YYNGEE. The CDR3 runs 15 residues. CDR3 in amino acids: CASSGDLQGSSPLHF. The DNA of the CDR3 is TGTGCCAGCAGCGGTGACCTACAGGGGAGTTCACCCCTCCACTTT.

CDR3 sequence reads: CASSLELGADEKLFF. As DNA, the CDR3 is TGTGCCAGCAGCTTGGAGCTGGGGGCGGATGAAAAACTGTTTTTT. The V and J genes are TRBV5-4 and TRBJ1-4; D possibly corresponds to TRBD1 (6 bases). This CDR3 has 15 amino acids. Germline V gene data show CDR1 as SGHNT and CDR2 as YYREEE (reference sequence). With 0 bases removed from V and 6 bases from J, the gap between germline ends came to 12 bases. Together with reference TRBV5-4 and TRBJ1-4, the CDR3 gives the full variable domain: ETGVTQSPTHLIKTRGQQVTLRCSSQSGHNTVSWYQQALGQGPQFIFQYYREEENGRGNFPPRFSGLQFPNYSSELNVNALELDDSALYLCASSLELGADEKLFFGSGTQLSVL.

The chain uses TRBV3-1 (or the pseudogene TRBV3-2) and TRBJ1-5, with 8 positions matching TRBD1. In germline, CDR1 is LGHDT, CDR2 YNNKEL (reference sequence). V shed 4 bases and J 7 bases; nucleotides not matched to a gene: 6. The length of the CDR3 is 14 residues. The CDR3 sequence is CASSPDRVQQPQHF. For the CDR3, the DNA is TGTGCCAGCAGCCCGGACAGGGTCCAACAGCCCCAGCATTTT.

The chain's CDR3 is CASSRTHRRSSTDTQYF. DNA for the CDR3: TGTGCCAGTAGTCGCACCCACAGGAGATCTAGCACAGATACGCAGTATTTT. The J gene is TRBJ2-3, the V gene TRBV19; the D gene is possibly TRBD1 (5 bases). The germline V gene encodes CDR1 LNHDA and CDR2 SQIVND (reference sequence). Deletions cut 5 bases from V and 0 bases from J, with 18 bases between. The CDR3 has 17 residues.

This clone was detected once. V gene TRBV19 combines with J gene TRBJ1-3; D remains ambiguous. The CDR3 extends over 17 amino acids. Germline V gene sequence: CDR1 LNHDA, CDR2 SQIVND (reference sequence). Trimming took 1 base from V and 0 from J, leaving 13 bases between them. CDR3 DNA sequence: TGTGCCAGTAGTATAGTCGGAGGAGGGCACTCTGGAAACACCATATATTTT. This encodes CASSIVGGGHSGNTIYF.

This chain joins TRBV5-4 and TRBJ2-2; TRBD1 aligns across 9 bases. This CDR3 comprises 14 residues. Per the germline V gene, CDR1 is SGHNT and CDR2 is YYREEE (reference sequence). With 3 bases clipped from V and 6 bases from J, the junction kept 3 bases outside the gene matches. This CDR3 is CASSWTGESGELFF. The CDR3 DNA is TGTGCCAGCAGCTGGACAGGGGAGTCCGGGGAGCTGTTTTTT.

The genes are TRBV2 and TRBJ2-1; possibly TRBD1 for D (5 bases). The CDR3 is made up of 16 amino acids. V lost 4 bases, J lost 0 bases, and 13 bases lay in between. CDR1 and CDR2 (germline): SNHLY, FYNNEI. The CDR3 nucleotides are TGTGCCAGCAGTGGTTATGGGGCAAGCTCCTACAATGAGCAGTTCTTC. Translation gives CASSGYGASSYNEQFF.

This chain connects TRBV24-1 to TRBJ2-1; 9 bases are a match to TRBD1. The CDR3 extends over 15 amino acids. Unmatched junction bases numbered 6, after V lost 2 bases and J lost 8 bases. Germline V gives CDR1 KGHDR, CDR2 SFDVKD. CDR3 in DNA: TGTGCCACCAGTGATTCTTGGACAGGGGTCGATGAGCAGTTCTTC. This encodes CATSDSWTGVDEQFF.

The V gene is TRBV29-1, the J gene TRBJ2-2; 7 bases line up with TRBD1. The CDR3 runs 12 residues. The junction had 0 bases not matched to a gene; V was cut back by 3 bases and J by 5 bases. Germline V gives CDR1 SQVTM, CDR2 ANQGSEA. The CDR3 loop reads CSVETGTGELFF. Here the CDR3 DNA reads TGCAGCGTTGAGACAGGGACCGGGGAGCTGTTTTTT.